This entry describes one T cell receptor (beta chain). Its antigen has not been determined. Base qualities are not at hand, and no much larger clone is one base apart. The sample belongs to a study of PD-1 blockade in classical Hodgkin lymphoma (TCRdb year 2020). With respect to the entire study: Nivolumab dosing was 3 mg/kg intravenously every 2 weeks, continuing until either disease progression or unacceptable toxicity. The study used TCR beta sequencing and CyTOF to define a peripheral blood immune signature of response to PD-1 blockade in classical Hodgkin lymphoma. Study-wide conclusions, independent of this receptor: Lower diversity was seen in patients whose nivolumab began less than 1 year after ASCT, and these patients were left out of later analyses so that immune reconstitution would not confound the results. Trial patients achieving complete response had baseline diversity similar to newly diagnosed patients, whereas partial responders and progressors had significantly lower diversity. By C4D1, a significant rise was seen in CD4+ TCR diversity but not in CD8+ TCR diversity (p=0.0027 vs p=0.16), and the rise was most apparent among complete responders (p=0.02). Only a single clinical trial cohort was studied, and what caused the repertoire differences, possibly disease activity or prior therapy, remained undefined. Baseline TCR diversity was reported as lower in newly diagnosed patients than in healthy donors, and lower still in relapsed/refractory patients.

Taken with the paper, the label for time point translates to: cycle 1 day 1 (C1D1), immediately before nivolumab initiation. Relapse after autologous stem cell transplantation had occurred in all trial patients, and cohorts A, B and C were distinguished by prior brentuximab vedotin exposure. The trial cohort comprised fewer than 65 patients with relapsed/refractory classical Hodgkin lymphoma whose best overall responses were complete response, partial response or progressive disease. Trial patients were treated with single-agent nivolumab in the multi-cohort phase II CheckMate 205 trial. Best overall response was determined by an independent review committee according to the 2007 International Working Group response criteria. PBMCs from the trial were collected at three points: immediately before nivolumab initiation (C1D1), and during therapy at cycle 2 day 1 and cycle 4 day 1. Peripheral blood was collected in 8 mL Vacutainer Cell Preparation Tubes, from which PBMCs were isolated by centrifugation and then cryopreserved.

Genomic DNA was isolated using the Qiagen DNeasy kit from unsorted PBMCs as well as from negatively selected CD4+ and CD8+ fractions. Using primers that anneal to V and J segments, immunoSEQ multiplex PCR amplified the TCR beta CDR3 regions. A synthetic immune receptor repertoire was used to minimize amplification bias, and any remaining bias was removed computationally after sequencing. The original methods were these. Repertoire diversity was quantified as the Shannon entropy index using custom Python scripts. Unsorted, CD4+ and CD8+ repertoires were analyzed separately, except in combined analyses where CD4+ and CD8+ sequences were merged in silico. A clone counted as expanded when the clone's frequency after treatment rose at least 2-fold relative to C1D1, and clones undetected at baseline were given a pseudocount of 0.5. Singleton clones were defined as clones with 0 or 1 copy at C1D1, and non-singleton clones were defined as clones with 2 or more copies. Clones expanded in unsorted samples were labelled as CD4+, CD8+ or unknown by matching protein sequences in sorted samples from the same patient. Diversity changes from C1D1 to C4D1 were tested in paired samples using Wilcoxon tests. This immuneACCESS table, as held by TCRdb, lists in-frame sequences with V and J called but not all clones. Of the missing ones, under half trace to an unresolved V gene in checked studies; the others have no known cause. The V and J calls and clone size are taken from that table; D and trimming were inferred from the DNA. This sample gives about 60,000 clones in total; roughly 90% of them show up just once. Together, the top ten hold 9% to 10% of the sample.

The germline V gene (reference sequence) provides CDR1 LNHDA and CDR2 SQIVND. Clipping removes 3 bases from V and 4 bases from J, with 14 as the unmatched junction base count. The CDR3 sequence holds 18 residues, the cysteine and phenylalanine included. Only the CDR3 portion is preserved as DNA: 54 bases, with reading frame beginning at the first base. The sequence is built from TRBV19 and TRBJ2-1; 8 central nucleotides agree with TRBD2. The TCR originated in a human donor with classical Hodgkin lymphoma. Material: peripheral blood mononuclear cells (PBMCs), obtained at baseline. CDR3 protein: CASSISGLAWPSYNEQFF. In nucleotides, the sequence is TGTGCCAGTAGTATTTCCGGACTAGCTTGGCCATCGTACAATGAGCAGTTCTTC.